This entry lists 26 T cell receptor beta chains sequenced from one sample in a study of T-cell memory formation after mild COVID-19. TCRdb processed the 5' RACE reads anew with MiXCR; each CDR3 protein has one entry. The table lists about 390,000 distinct CDR3 sequences, around 21% of them singletons, with 9.5% to 15% in the top ten. The sample taken for sequencing was PBMCs or a T cell subset sorted from them (not recorded which). The receptor set was obtained from an adult woman who had mild COVID-19 (a few samples of this study predate the infection). Cell type and time point are not known.

This clonotype has a handful of counts. The chain uses TRBV7-9 and TRBJ2-1; possible D gene TRBD1, 6 bases. Trimming pared 3 bases from V and 2 bases from J, leaving 14 bases between. CDR1 is SEHNR, CDR2 FQNEAQ, per germline (reference sequence). The CDR3 totals 16 residues. In DNA, the CDR3 is TGTGCCAGCAGCTTCTCCACAGGGAGCGCCTACAATGAGCAGTTCTTC. Amino acids: CASSFSTGSAYNEQFF.

J is TRBJ1-5 and V is TRBV18, with D tentatively TRBD1 (5 bases). Trimming shortened V by 8 bases and J by 6 bases, and 17 bases separated the two germline ends. CDR3 size: 14 residues. The germline CDR1 and CDR2 sequences are KGHSH and LQKENI. CDR3 region: CASTLGAGGQPQHF. The CDR3 DNA follows: TGTGCCAGCACCCTAGGGGCCGGGGGTCAGCCCCAGCATTTT.

This clonotype was detected a few times. CDR3: CASSDLVPGELFF. The CDR3 DNA reads as TGCGCCAGCAGCGACCTCGTCCCCGGGGAGCTGTTTTTT. The V and J genes are TRBV5-1 and TRBJ2-2; D not resolved. CDR1 is SGHRS, CDR2 YFSETQ, per germline. The CDR3 spans 13 residues. Trimming shortened V by 4 bases and J by 6 bases, and 10 bases separated the two germline ends.

The chain uses TRBV6-2 or TRBV6-3 and TRBJ2-7; 7 bases map to TRBD2. This CDR3 has 13 residues. V was pared by 4 bases and J by 4 bases, with 4 bases of the junction left unmatched. The germline V gene has CDR1 MNHEY and CDR2 SVGEGT. CDR3 protein: CASSSSGKYEQYF. The CDR3 nucleotides are TGTGCCAGCAGTTCGAGCGGGAAGTACGAGCAGTACTTC.

The chain has TRBV9 and TRBJ1-2, with a weak D call TRBD1 (5 bases). The CDR3 extends over 17 amino acids. V lost 4 bases and J 4 bases, leaving 23 bases between the germline ends. Germline CDR1 reads SGDLS; CDR2 reads YYNGEE. DNA of the CDR3: TGTGCCAGCAGCCACCACACCGACAGACACCAGATCTATGGCTACACCTTC. It codes for CASSHHTDRHQIYGYTF. Full variable domain (remainder filled in from reference TRBV9 and TRBJ1-2): DSGVTQTPKHLITATGQRVTLRCSPRSGDLSVYWYQQSLDQGLQFLIQYYNGEERAKGNILERFSAQQFPDLHSELNLSSLELGDSALYFCASSHHTDRHQIYGYTFGSGTRLTVV.

This chain connects TRBV20-1 to TRBJ1-2; 9 bases line up with TRBD1. The CDR3 sequence is 15 residues long. CDR1 and CDR2 from the germline V gene are DFQATT and SNEGSKA (reference sequence). V was pared by 1 base and J by 7 bases, with 10 bases of the junction left unmatched. Here the CDR3 reads CSARVTGDRAVGYTF. The CDR3 DNA reads TGCAGTGCTAGAGTAACGGGGGACAGGGCTGTTGGCTACACCTTC.

There are a few counts of this clonotype. This clone may be a read error of a much larger clone one base away. The chain employs TRBV7-3 and TRBJ2-1, with a weak D call TRBD1 (6 bases). The CDR3 sequence is 13 residues long. Germline CDR1 reads SGHTA; CDR2 reads FQGTGA. V dropped 3 bases and J dropped 5 bases, with 8 bases sitting between them. CDR3 amino acids: CASSFNRDNEQFF. In DNA, the CDR3 is TGTGCCAGCAGCTTTAACAGGGACAATGAGCAGTTCTTC.

The chain carries TRBV6-5 and TRBJ1-3; 9 bases align to TRBD1. V lost 6 bases, J lost 6 bases, and 6 bases stayed unmatched. Germline values: CDR1 MNHEY, CDR2 SVGAGI. The CDR3 loop spans 14 amino acids. CDR3 region: CASRPGTGKNTIYF. CDR3 sequence (DNA): TGTGCCAGCAGACCGGGGACAGGGAAAAACACCATATATTTT.

The chain combines TRBV6-5 with TRBJ2-3, with TRBD2 matching over 13 bases. The V and J ends lost 5 bases and 5 bases, in that order; junction bases with no gene match: 13. The CDR3 sequence is 18 residues long. Per germline, CDR1 MNHEY and CDR2 SVGAGI. The CDR3 is CASSLTSGGAFRGDTQYF. The CDR3 DNA is TGTGCCAGCAGTCTCACTAGCGGGGGGGCCTTTAGGGGAGATACGCAGTATTTT.

This clonotype turned up a few times. The chain has TRBV5-1 and TRBJ2-7; 8 bases match TRBD2. Germline CDR1 is SGHRS and CDR2 is YFSETQ. The ends lost 4 bases at V and 6 bases at J; junction bases unmatched: 9. The CDR3 consists of 14 residues. CDR3 loop: CASSGSGGAFEQYF. CDR3 DNA: TGCGCCAGCAGCGGATCGGGGGGGGCCTTCGAGCAGTACTTC.

The CDR3 DNA follows: TGCGGGACTAGGGCGGGCTATGAGCAGTTCTTC. Translated, it gives CGTRAGYEQFF. V and J are TRBV20-1 and TRBJ2-1; 8 bases line up with TRBD2. The germline gives CDR1 DFQATT, CDR2 SNEGSKA (reference sequence). This CDR3 is 11 amino acids long.

CDR3 DNA: TGTGCCATCAGTGAGTGGGGGGAAGAGACCCAGTACTTC. Protein: CAISEWGEETQYF. The J gene is TRBJ2-5, the V gene TRBV10-3; D perhaps matches TRBD2 (6 bases). The CDR3 extends over 13 amino acids. V lost 1 base and J 3 bases, leaving 6 bases between the germline ends. From germline, CDR1 is ENHRY and CDR2 SYGVKD.

There are many counts of this clonotype. The CDR3 protein is CASSQTRTEAFF. Here the CDR3 DNA reads TGTGCCAGCAGCCAGACTAGAACTGAAGCTTTCTTT. V and J are TRBV25-1 and TRBJ1-1; no clear D. V was clipped by 6 bases and J by 5 bases, with 10 bases between them. CDR1 is MGHDK, CDR2 SYGVNS, per germline. CDR3 length: 12 amino acids.

In its sample, this clonotype was seen a few times. The J gene is TRBJ2-1, the V gene TRBV5-1; 7 nucleotides match TRBD1. The J segment lost 12 bases and the V segment lost 4 bases, leaving 7 bases of the junction unmatched. This CDR3 has 12 amino acids. Per germline, CDR1 SGHRS and CDR2 YFSETQ. The CDR3 region is CASSPQGVVQFF. The CDR3, as DNA: TGCGCCAGCAGCCCTCAGGGGGTGGTGCAGTTCTTC.

There are a few counts of this clonotype. V and J are TRBV4-1 and TRBJ2-7, with 7 nucleotides matching TRBD1. V dropped 0 bases and J dropped 1; count of bases not matched to a gene: 9. The CDR3 has 17 residues. Germline V gene lookup returns CDR1 MGHRA and CDR2 YSYEKL. In DNA, the CDR3 is TGCGCCAGCAGCCAAGATGGCGCCCGACAGGGATCCTACGAGCAGTACTTC. Protein: CASSQDGARQGSYEQYF.

This clonotype was seen once. The CDR3 region has the DNA TGTGCCCCCAATGACCGGCAGCCCCAGCATTTT. Translation: CAPNDRQPQHF. The rearrangement links TRBV24-1 to TRBJ1-5; D is uncertain. Germline CDR1 KGHDR, CDR2 SFDVKD. This CDR3 is 11 amino acids long. With 12 bases removed from V and 7 bases from J, the gap between germline ends came to 12 bases.

The CDR3 DNA is TGTGCCAGCAGCCATGGCATAAGTAGGGACGGCTACACCTTC. Protein: CASSHGISRDGYTF. This chain joins TRBV4-2 and TRBJ1-2; TRBD1 is a possible D gene (5 bases). Looked up from germline, CDR1 is LGHNA and CDR2 is YNFKEQ. V was cut by 3 bases and J by 8 bases, with 16 bases left in between. The CDR3 consists of 14 residues.

This clonotype showed up just a few times. In DNA form, the CDR3 reads TGCAGCGTTCGCCCCCGGAGGTCATCCTCCTACGAGCAGTACTTC. Residues: CSVRPRRSSSYEQYF. The rearrangement uses TRBV29-1 and TRBJ2-7; TRBD2 is a possible D gene (5 bases). The CDR3 has 15 residues. V dropped 5 bases and J dropped 0 bases, with 17 bases sitting between them. Germline V gene sequence: CDR1 SQVTM, CDR2 ANQGSEA.

CDR3 nucleotides: TGTGCCAGCAGTTACAGCGGGCAGGACTACGAGCAGTACTTC. This translates into CASSYSGQDYEQYF. This sequence joins TRBV6-2 or TRBV6-3 and TRBJ2-7; D possibly corresponds to TRBD2 (6 bases). Germline CDR1 and CDR2: MNHEY and SVGEGT. The CDR3 is made up of 14 amino acids. V lost 2 bases, J lost 3 bases, and 11 bases lay in between.

This clonotype was counted between two and nine times. The chain couples TRBV12-3 or TRBV12-4 to TRBJ2-2; 15 bases fit TRBD2. V was clipped by 6 bases and J by 6 bases; unmatched bases: 2. This CDR3 comprises 15 residues. The CDR3 DNA sequence: TGTGCCAGCAGGGGACTAGCGGGAGGTTCCGGGGAGCTGTTTTTT. Protein product: CASRGLAGGSGELFF.

This clonotype was counted between two and nine times. The chain couples TRBV29-1 to TRBJ1-1; TRBD1 agrees at 8 bases. The length of the CDR3 is 12 residues. Unmatched junction bases numbered 2, after V lost 7 bases and J lost 1 base. In germline, CDR1 is SQVTM, CDR2 ANQGSEA. The CDR3 spells CSADRGNTEAFF. CDR3 sequence (DNA): TGCAGCGCTGACAGGGGGAACACTGAAGCTTTCTTT.

This chain joins TRBV6-5 and TRBJ1-1; D is uncertain. There are 11 residues in the CDR3. The V gene lost 6 bases and the J gene lost 10 bases, with 12 bases spanning the gap. Germline CDR1 MNHEY, CDR2 SVGAGI. In DNA, the CDR3 is TGTGCCAGCAGCTCATCGACGAGAGCTTTCTTT. This sequence encodes CASSSSTRAFF.

This clonotype has at least ten counts. The genes are TRBV7-8 and TRBJ2-5; TRBD2 matches 9 bases. The CDR3 contains 16 residues. V shed 5 bases, J shed 4 bases, and the junction held 11 bases outside the gene matches. The germline gives CDR1 SGHVS, CDR2 FQNEAQ. The DNA for the CDR3 is TGTGCCAGCAGCCCCCAAAGCGGGGGGCCCACAGAGACCCAGTACTTC. Protein product: CASSPQSGGPTETQYF.

This chain links TRBV6-2 or TRBV6-3 with TRBJ1-5, with D unresolved. Trimming removed 9 bases from V and 3 bases from J, with 12 bases in between. Per germline, CDR1 MNHEY and CDR2 SVGEGT. The CDR3 contains 13 residues. This chain's CDR3 is CARSVKHNQPQHF. DNA for the CDR3: TGTGCCAGAAGTGTGAAACACAATCAGCCCCAGCATTTT.

The chain uses TRBV15 and TRBJ2-3; D is perhaps TRBD1 (6 bases). V gave up 2 bases and J gave up 1 base, with 16 bases separating them. Germline loops: CDR1 LNHNV, CDR2 YYDKDF (reference sequence). The length of the CDR3 is 17 residues. CDR3 in DNA: TGTGCCACCAGCAGATCAGAACGGGACACAGGCACAGATACGCAGTATTTT. Translating gives CATSRSERDTGTDTQYF.

The chain's CDR3 is CAWSSTGQGEIGGQPQHF. For the CDR3, the DNA is TGTGCCTGGAGTTCAACGGGACAGGGAGAGATTGGTGGTCAGCCCCAGCATTTT. J is TRBJ1-5 and V is TRBV30, with 9 nucleotides matching TRBD1. Germline lookup yields CDR1 GTSNPN and CDR2 SVGIG (reference sequence). The CDR3 runs 18 residues. V trimming: 2 bases; J trimming: 6 bases; junction bases outside the gene matches: 17. Looking up the rest from reference TRBV30 and TRBJ1-5 gives the full variable domain: SQTIHQWPATLVQPVGSPLSLECTVEGTSNPNLYWYRQAAGRGLQLLFYSVGIGQISSEVPQNLSASRPQDRQFILSSKKLLLSDSGFYLCAWSSTGQGEIGGQPQHFGDGTRLSIL.